This passage covers 2 T cell receptor beta chains from one sample sequenced in a study of blood T cell repertoires in COVID-19. Sequenced by immunoSEQ multiplex PCR; TCRdb stores in-frame clones only, minus some. The sample includes about 190,000 clones, under 85% of them seen just once. The sequenced sample consisted of peripheral blood. These receptor sequences come from a middle-aged woman with acute or convalescent COVID-19.

The chain recombines TRBV5-4 with TRBJ2-7, with TRBD1 as a possible D gene (5 bases). Per germline, CDR1 SGHNT and CDR2 YYREEE (reference sequence). The CDR3 is 15 amino acids. V lost 0 bases and J 5 bases, leaving 15 bases between the germline ends. The CDR3 here is CASSLVSRGRDEQYF. The CDR3 coding sequence is TGTGCCAGCAGCTTGGTCAGTAGGGGAAGGGACGAGCAGTACTTC.

The chain joins TRBV6-5 to TRBJ2-3, with a weak D call TRBD1 (5 bases). Trimming stripped 6 bases from V and 5 bases from J, with 12 bases between. The CDR3 has 13 residues. Germline CDR1 reads MNHEY; CDR2 reads SVGAGI. CDR3 DNA: TGTGCCAGCAGCCCCACCAGGGAAGATACGCAGTATTTT. As protein: CASSPTREDTQYF.